These T cell receptor beta chains were read from a single sample in a study of blood T cells in healthy people across ages. Using its own MiXCR run on the 5' RACE reads, TCRdb lists one record per CDR3 protein. Of 850,000 to 1,000,000 distinct CDR3 sequences in the sample, 51% are singletons; the top ten hold 20% to 25%. Sequencing used blood. These receptors came from a woman in her sixties or seventies in good health. The CDR3 runs from the conserved cysteine through the conserved F or W. Fields, in order: D gene, J gene, clone size, V gene, CDR3 protein, CDR3 DNA. D genes are given only for firm matches. The size of a clone is reported for some rows only, either as once, few or many, or as a class for expanded clones.

d_call: -; j_call: TRBJ2-7; clone_size: -; v_call: TRBV11-2; cdr3_aa: CASSLGLEHEQYF; cdr3_nt: TGTGCCAGCAGCTTAGGGCTAGAACATGAGCAGTACTTC
d_call: TRBD1; j_call: TRBJ2-7; clone_size: -; v_call: TRBV11-2; cdr3_aa: CASSLAGQGHYNEQYF; cdr3_nt: TGTGCCAGCAGCTTAGCGGGACAGGGGCACTACAATGAGCAGTACTTC
d_call: -; j_call: TRBJ1-4; clone_size: -; v_call: TRBV10-1; cdr3_aa: CASSETRSGDEKLFF; cdr3_nt: TGCGCCAGCAGTGAGACCAGATCAGGGGATGAAAAACTGTTTTTT
d_call: -; j_call: TRBJ2-7; clone_size: few; v_call: TRBV20-1; cdr3_aa: CSAIRALSKDSSYEQYF; cdr3_nt: TGCAGTGCCATCAGGGCCCTGTCGAAGGATTCTTCCTACGAGCAGTACTTC
d_call: TRBD2; j_call: TRBJ2-7; clone_size: few; v_call: TRBV9; cdr3_aa: CASSRGLAASYEQYF; cdr3_nt: TGTGCCAGCAGTCGCGGACTAGCGGCCTCCTACGAGCAGTACTTC
d_call: TRBD1; j_call: TRBJ1-1; clone_size: -; v_call: TRBV15; cdr3_aa: CATSRFRDRGILNTEAFF; cdr3_nt: TGTGCCACCAGCAGATTCCGGGACAGGGGGATTTTGAACACTGAAGCTTTCTTT
d_call: -; j_call: TRBJ2-3; clone_size: -; v_call: TRBV24-1; cdr3_aa: CATSDPQRASTDTQYF; cdr3_nt: TGTGCCACCAGTGATCCCCAGCGGGCATCCACAGATACGCAGTATTTT
d_call: -; j_call: TRBJ2-3; clone_size: -; v_call: TRBV4-2; cdr3_aa: CASSQGVGSVTDTQYF; cdr3_nt: TGTGCCAGCAGCCAAGGGGTGGGTAGCGTTACAGATACGCAGTATTTT
d_call: -; j_call: TRBJ2-7; clone_size: -; v_call: TRBV6-2/TRBV6-3; cdr3_aa: CASSSGFWNEQYF; cdr3_nt: TGTGCCAGCAGTTCCGGGTTCTGGAACGAGCAGTACTTC
d_call: TRBD2; j_call: TRBJ2-3; clone_size: -; v_call: TRBV12-3/TRBV12-4; cdr3_aa: CASTLAGGPVDTQYF; cdr3_nt: TGTGCCAGCACACTAGCGGGAGGGCCCGTAGATACGCAGTATTTT
d_call: -; j_call: TRBJ2-6; clone_size: few; v_call: TRBV29-1; cdr3_aa: CSVGQFRGANVLTF; cdr3_nt: TGCAGCGTTGGGCAGTTCCGCGGGGCCAACGTCCTGACTTTC
d_call: TRBD1; j_call: TRBJ1-1; clone_size: -; v_call: TRBV6-5; cdr3_aa: CASSARDRGLYFF; cdr3_nt: TGTGCCAGCAGTGCAAGGGACAGGGGGCTTTATTTCTTT
d_call: TRBD1; j_call: TRBJ1-6; clone_size: -; v_call: TRBV27; cdr3_aa: CASSSIRGPYSPLHF; cdr3_nt: TGTGCCAGTAGTTCGATCAGGGGGCCCTACTCACCCCTCCACTTT
d_call: -; j_call: TRBJ2-1; clone_size: -; v_call: TRBV5-5; cdr3_aa: CASGLAIGPGDSSNNEQFF; cdr3_nt: TGTGCCAGCGGCTTGGCTATTGGTCCAGGGGACTCTTCCAACAATGAGCAGTTCTTC
d_call: -; j_call: TRBJ2-7; clone_size: few; v_call: TRBV29-1; cdr3_aa: CSASRGQGYEQYF; cdr3_nt: TGCAGCGCTTCCCGGGGGCAAGGCTACGAGCAGTACTTC
d_call: TRBD1; j_call: TRBJ2-1; clone_size: few; v_call: TRBV10-3; cdr3_aa: CAISDRTGGGYNEQFF; cdr3_nt: TGTGCCATCAGTGATCGGACAGGGGGCGGCTACAATGAGCAGTTCTTC
d_call: -; j_call: TRBJ1-2; clone_size: -; v_call: TRBV12-3/TRBV12-4; cdr3_aa: CASSLGDNYGYTF; cdr3_nt: TGTGCCAGCAGTTTGGGGGACAACTATGGCTACACCTTC
d_call: TRBD2; j_call: TRBJ2-6; clone_size: once; v_call: TRBV6-2/TRBV6-3; cdr3_aa: CASSPEAGTSGANVLTF; cdr3_nt: TGTGCCAGCAGTCCCGAAGCGGGAACCTCTGGGGCCAACGTCCTGACTTTC
d_call: TRBD2; j_call: TRBJ2-7; clone_size: few; v_call: TRBV4-1; cdr3_aa: CASSQVAGVSYEQYF; cdr3_nt: TGCGCCAGCAGCCAAGTAGCGGGAGTGAGCTACGAGCAGTACTTC
d_call: -; j_call: TRBJ1-2; clone_size: -; v_call: TRBV3-1; cdr3_aa: CASRPRGNYGYTF; cdr3_nt: TGTGCCAGCAGACCCCGGGGGAACTATGGCTACACCTTC
d_call: -; j_call: TRBJ2-5; clone_size: -; v_call: TRBV12-3/TRBV12-4; cdr3_aa: CASSPPAGRETQYF; cdr3_nt: TGTGCCAGCAGTCCCCCGGCGGGTCGAGAGACCCAGTACTTC
d_call: -; j_call: TRBJ2-1; clone_size: few; v_call: TRBV15; cdr3_aa: CATSRKSGARSYNEQFF; cdr3_nt: TGTGCCACCAGCAGAAAATCGGGAGCGAGATCCTACAATGAGCAGTTCTTC
d_call: TRBD1; j_call: TRBJ2-7; clone_size: once; v_call: TRBV5-1; cdr3_aa: CASSLARTGGEQYF; cdr3_nt: TGCGCCAGCAGCTTGGCACGGACAGGAGGCGAGCAGTACTTC
d_call: -; j_call: TRBJ2-7; clone_size: many; v_call: TRBV7-2; cdr3_aa: CASSLGRVSYEQYF; cdr3_nt: TGTGCCAGCAGCTTGGGTAGGGTCTCCTACGAGCAGTACTTC
d_call: TRBD1; j_call: TRBJ2-5; clone_size: -; v_call: TRBV7-2; cdr3_aa: CASSLAPGQGAAGETQYF; cdr3_nt: TGTGCCAGCAGCTTAGCCCCGGGACAGGGGGCCGCGGGAGAGACCCAGTACTTC
d_call: TRBD2; j_call: TRBJ2-3; clone_size: -; v_call: TRBV4-1; cdr3_aa: CASSQGDLGLAGADTQYF; cdr3_nt: TGCGCCAGCAGCCAAGGAGACCTGGGACTAGCGGGAGCAGATACGCAGTATTTT
d_call: -; j_call: TRBJ1-2; clone_size: many; v_call: TRBV12-3/TRBV12-4; cdr3_aa: CASSSTGTYGYTF; cdr3_nt: TGTGCCAGCAGCTCTACAGGGACCTATGGCTACACCTTC
d_call: -; j_call: TRBJ2-7; clone_size: -; v_call: TRBV4-2; cdr3_aa: CAGSQPGSLSEQYF; cdr3_nt: TGTGCCGGCAGCCAGCCCGGGTCCTTGAGCGAGCAGTACTTC
d_call: TRBD2; j_call: TRBJ2-5; clone_size: -; v_call: TRBV7-9; cdr3_aa: CASSSERTSGTQYF; cdr3_nt: TGTGCCAGCAGCTCCGAACGGACTAGTGGTACCCAGTACTTC
d_call: -; j_call: TRBJ2-5; clone_size: few; v_call: TRBV20-1; cdr3_aa: CSAPVTTWGETQYF; cdr3_nt: TGCAGTGCTCCCGTGACTACCTGGGGAGAGACCCAGTACTTC
d_call: TRBD2; j_call: TRBJ2-3; clone_size: few; v_call: TRBV10-3; cdr3_aa: CASQGGNTDTQYF; cdr3_nt: TGTGCCTCGCAGGGAGGGAACACAGATACGCAGTATTTT
d_call: -; j_call: TRBJ2-7; clone_size: few; v_call: TRBV12-3/TRBV12-4; cdr3_aa: CASSLVEGYEQYF; cdr3_nt: TGTGCCAGCAGTCTCGTCGAAGGGTACGAGCAGTACTTC
d_call: TRBD1; j_call: TRBJ2-1; clone_size: -; v_call: TRBV30; cdr3_aa: CACRDRVNEQFF; cdr3_nt: TGTGCCTGCCGGGACAGGGTCAATGAGCAGTTCTTC
d_call: TRBD1; j_call: TRBJ2-5; clone_size: -; v_call: TRBV28; cdr3_aa: CASSSPGTGGRETQYF; cdr3_nt: TGTGCCAGCAGTTCCCCCGGGACAGGGGGCCGCGAGACCCAGTACTTC
d_call: -; j_call: TRBJ2-1; clone_size: -; v_call: TRBV7-3; cdr3_aa: CASSDSSAGTNEQFF; cdr3_nt: TGTGCCAGCAGCGATTCTAGCGCGGGTACCAATGAGCAGTTCTTC
d_call: -; j_call: TRBJ2-1; clone_size: -; v_call: TRBV4-1; cdr3_aa: CASSQDYPDEQFF; cdr3_nt: TGCGCCAGCAGCCAAGACTACCCCGATGAGCAGTTCTTC
d_call: -; j_call: TRBJ2-3; clone_size: -; v_call: TRBV7-8; cdr3_aa: CASSPRRVPTDTQYF; cdr3_nt: TGTGCCAGCAGCCCGAGGCGCGTACCCACAGATACGCAGTATTTT
d_call: -; j_call: TRBJ2-4; clone_size: few; v_call: TRBV12-3/TRBV12-4; cdr3_aa: CASSDWGAKNIQYF; cdr3_nt: TGTGCCAGCAGTGACTGGGGGGCCAAAAACATTCAGTACTTC
d_call: -; j_call: TRBJ2-1; clone_size: -; v_call: TRBV11-1; cdr3_aa: CASSSSGNSYNEQFF; cdr3_nt: TGTGCCAGCAGCAGTAGCGGAAACTCCTACAATGAGCAGTTCTTC
d_call: -; j_call: TRBJ2-1; clone_size: -; v_call: TRBV6-6; cdr3_aa: CASSYGRALQDEQFF; cdr3_nt: TGTGCCAGCAGTTACGGTCGAGCGCTCCAGGATGAGCAGTTCTTC
d_call: -; j_call: TRBJ1-2; clone_size: few; v_call: TRBV27; cdr3_aa: CASSVGGRRGYTF; cdr3_nt: TGTGCCAGCAGTGTTGGGGGAAGGAGGGGCTACACCTTC